This T cell receptor (beta chain) was identified in a study of human T cells and chemical hapten exposure. In the study overall: Across the whole study, which lasted around 26 weeks, patients were given diphenylcyclopropenone on the scalp once a week.

Time point reported: patch test 2, 6 weeks after DPC sensitization. The treatment here: therapeutic diphenylcyclopropenone sensitization with weekly scalp DPC. Unfractionated whole blood was the source from which total RNA was extracted. The study drew its donors from alopecia patients who were 18 to 70 years old and suitable for DPC. With regard to this clonotype: Sequence at one end of the junction differs from germline and may be a read error.

CDR1 and CDR2 from the germline V gene are SGDLS and YYNGEE. The CDR3 is 15 residues long. Within the library, unique molecular identifiers were attached to each individual cDNA molecule. TCRdb re-derived calls from the RACE reads in MiXCR, one entry per CDR3 protein. The table has 35,000 to 50,000 distinct CDR3 sequences, more than 9% seen once. This chain joins TRBV9 and TRBJ1-5; TRBD1 might be the D (5 bases). Source: whole blood, taken in connection with sensitization to the hapten diphenylcyclopropenone (DPC). The source is a woman aged 25-40 years with alopecia areata. Some clones in this sample may be carry-over from other donors' samples. DNA of the CDR3: TGTGCCAGCAGCGTAGGTCAGGGCCCAAGTCAGACCCAACATTTT. Encoded protein: CASSVGQGPSQTQHF.